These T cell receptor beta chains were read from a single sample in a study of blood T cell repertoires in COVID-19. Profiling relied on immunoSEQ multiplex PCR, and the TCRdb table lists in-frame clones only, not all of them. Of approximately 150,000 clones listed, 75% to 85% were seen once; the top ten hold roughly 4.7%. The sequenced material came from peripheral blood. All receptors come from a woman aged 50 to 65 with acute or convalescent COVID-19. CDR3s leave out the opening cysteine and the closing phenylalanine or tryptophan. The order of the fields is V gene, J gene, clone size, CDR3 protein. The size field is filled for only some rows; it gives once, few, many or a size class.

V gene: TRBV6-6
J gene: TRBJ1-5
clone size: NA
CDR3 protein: ASRWGQGASNQPQH

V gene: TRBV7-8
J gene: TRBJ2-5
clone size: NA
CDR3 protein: ASSLNRGQETQY

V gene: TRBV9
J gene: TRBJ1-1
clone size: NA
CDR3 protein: ASSSQGGNTEAF

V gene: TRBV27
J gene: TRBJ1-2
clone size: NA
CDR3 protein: ASSPARGVYGYT

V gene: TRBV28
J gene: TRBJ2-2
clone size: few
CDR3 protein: AGRGEPLTGELF

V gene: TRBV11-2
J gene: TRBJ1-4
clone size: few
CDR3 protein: ASSQPGQGGILEKLF

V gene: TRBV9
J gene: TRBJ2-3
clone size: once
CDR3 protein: ASSVGVGDTDTQY

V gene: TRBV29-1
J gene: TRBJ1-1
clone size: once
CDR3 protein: SVQAKQGTLRGTEAF

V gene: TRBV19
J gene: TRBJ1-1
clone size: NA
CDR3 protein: ASKGALVEAF

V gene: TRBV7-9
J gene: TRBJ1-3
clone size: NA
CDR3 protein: ASSFGRGTAGNTIY

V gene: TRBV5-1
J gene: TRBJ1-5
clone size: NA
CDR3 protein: ASSEQGNQPQH

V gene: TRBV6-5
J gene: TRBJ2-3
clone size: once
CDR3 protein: ASSSWTLTDTQY

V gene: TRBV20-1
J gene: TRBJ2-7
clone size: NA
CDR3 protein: SVELADEQY

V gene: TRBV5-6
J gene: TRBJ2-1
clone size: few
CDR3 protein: ASSPTLAGGWGNEQF

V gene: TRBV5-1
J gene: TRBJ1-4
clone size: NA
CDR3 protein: ASSLGTREGPEKLF

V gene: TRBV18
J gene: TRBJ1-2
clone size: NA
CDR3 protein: ASSGSTGGYGYT

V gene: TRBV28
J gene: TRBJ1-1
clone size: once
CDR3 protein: ASRPGGANTEAF

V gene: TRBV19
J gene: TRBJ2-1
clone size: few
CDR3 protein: AAGGAYNEQF

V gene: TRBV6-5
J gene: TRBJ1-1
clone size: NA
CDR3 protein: ASSRTGVWTEAF

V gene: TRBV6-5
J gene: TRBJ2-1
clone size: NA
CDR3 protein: ASSYLAGDYNEQF

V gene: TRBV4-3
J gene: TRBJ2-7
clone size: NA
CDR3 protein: ASSQDLPYEQY

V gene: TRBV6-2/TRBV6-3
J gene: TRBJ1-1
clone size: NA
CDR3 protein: ASSYSRTVAF

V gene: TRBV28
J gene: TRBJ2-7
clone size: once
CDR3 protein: ASSIGTGRGEY

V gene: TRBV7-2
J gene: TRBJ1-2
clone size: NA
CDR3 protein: ASSLVATGGGRGYT

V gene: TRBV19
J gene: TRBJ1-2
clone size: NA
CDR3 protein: ASSIGGLGGYT

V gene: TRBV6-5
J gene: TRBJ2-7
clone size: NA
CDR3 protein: ASSWRTGPSYEQY

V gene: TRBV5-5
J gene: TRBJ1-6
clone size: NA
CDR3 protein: ASSGQFSSYNSPLH

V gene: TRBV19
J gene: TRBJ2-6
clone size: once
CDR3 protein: ASSSLLGGSGANVLT

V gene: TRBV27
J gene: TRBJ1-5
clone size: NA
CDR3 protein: ASSPQRRGPSGQPQH

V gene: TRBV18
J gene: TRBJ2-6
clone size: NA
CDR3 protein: ASSLLFTGSGANVLT

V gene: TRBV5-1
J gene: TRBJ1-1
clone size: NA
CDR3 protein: ASSLEGGRNTEAF

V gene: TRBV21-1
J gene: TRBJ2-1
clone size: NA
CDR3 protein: ASSKGATSAYNEQF

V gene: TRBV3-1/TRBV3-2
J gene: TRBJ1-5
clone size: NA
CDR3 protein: ASSPTGRENQPQH

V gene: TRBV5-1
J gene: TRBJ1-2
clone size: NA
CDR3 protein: ASSPEGWDTGYT

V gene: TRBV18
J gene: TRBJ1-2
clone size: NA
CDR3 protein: ASSPTHSSPANYGYT

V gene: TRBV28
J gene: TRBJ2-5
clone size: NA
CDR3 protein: ASSLNQMETQY

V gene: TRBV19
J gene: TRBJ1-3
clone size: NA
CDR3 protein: ASRWSAGNTIY